Shown below are 19 T cell receptor beta chains from a single sample sequenced in a study of T cells in localized non-small cell lung cancer. TCRdb's copy holds only in-frame clones and misses some; the assay was immunoSEQ multiplex PCR. The sample records some 20,000 clones, around 87% being singletons. This specimen consisted of PBMCs, obtained before any cancer treatment. The receptors were sampled from a man aged 40 to 70 with stage II squamous cell lung carcinoma.

The chain uses TRBV5-1 and TRBJ2-7, with 9 bases matching TRBD2. The CDR3 has 15 residues. Trimming removed 4 bases from V and 3 bases from J; junction bases left unmatched: 8. Germline-derived CDR1 and CDR2 are SGHRS and YFSETQ. CDR3 region: CASSLSGGQLYEQYF. As DNA, the CDR3 is TGCGCCAGCAGCCTCAGCGGGGGGCAACTCTACGAGCAGTACTTC.

The chain has TRBV5-8 and TRBJ2-3; 15 bases are a match to TRBD2. CDR1 and CDR2 from the germline V gene are SGHTS and YDEGEE. V shed 4 bases, J shed 2 bases, and the junction held 5 bases outside the gene matches. This CDR3 spans 17 amino acids. This CDR3 is CASSPGTSGGTTDTQYF. CDR3 DNA sequence: TGTGCCAGCAGCCCAGGGACTAGCGGGGGGACCACAGATACGCAGTATTTT.

This chain uses TRBV7-8 with TRBJ2-7, with D perhaps TRBD1 (6 bases). Trimming left V 5 bases short and J 3 bases short, with 14 bases between. Germline V CDR1 and CDR2: SGHVS, FQNEAQ. The CDR3 has 14 amino acids. The CDR3 loop is CASSTGHMGYEQYF. Here the CDR3 DNA reads TGTGCCAGCAGCACGGGACACATGGGCTACGAGCAGTACTTC.

The CDR3 loop is CASSFPGQTNEQYF. For the CDR3, the DNA is TGTGCCAGCAGTTTCCCGGGACAGACTAACGAGCAGTACTTC. J is TRBJ2-7 and V is TRBV6-6, with 7 bases lining up with TRBD1. Germline V gene data show CDR1 as MNHNY and CDR2 as SVGAGI (reference sequence). J was trimmed by 5 bases and V by 4 bases; bases with no gene match: 8. This CDR3 has 14 amino acids.

The CDR3 region has the DNA TGTGCCAGCAGCGAGGGGCTCCTTGGGACACGGAGAAACACCATATATTTT. Protein sequence: CASSEGLLGTRRNTIYF. V is TRBV9 and J is TRBJ1-3, with TRBD1 as a possible D gene (6 bases). Germline V gene sequence: CDR1 SGDLS, CDR2 YYNGEE. The CDR3 totals 17 residues. V gave up 3 bases and J gave up 5 bases, with 21 bases separating them.

V gene TRBV10-3 combines with J gene TRBJ1-3; D not resolved. Germline CDR1 reads ENHRY; CDR2 reads SYGVKD. Trimming removed 3 bases from V and 4 bases from J, with 4 bases in between. The CDR3 consists of 12 residues. In DNA, the CDR3 is TGTGCCATCAGTGATTTCGGAAACACCATATATTTT. It specifies CAISDFGNTIYF.

The rearrangement links TRBV28 to TRBJ1-3; D is unresolved. Germline V gives CDR1 MDHEN, CDR2 SYDVKM. The CDR3 sequence is 15 residues long. The germline V and J ends were trimmed by 6 bases and 0 bases, with 12 bases remaining between them. The CDR3 protein is CASSPAGSSGNTIYF. The CDR3 DNA is TGTGCCAGCAGCCCGGCAGGAAGCTCTGGAAACACCATATATTTT. The whole variable domain, remainder taken from reference TRBV28 and TRBJ1-3, is DVKVTQSSRYLVKRTGEKVFLECVQDMDHENMFWYRQDPGLGLRLIYFSYDVKMKEKGDIPEGYSVSREKKERFSLILESASTNQTSMYLCASSPAGSSGNTIYFGEGSWLTVV.

This chain uses TRBV5-6 with TRBJ1-1; weak D call: TRBD1 (5 bases). Germline V lookup: CDR1 SGHDT, CDR2 YYEEEE. The germline V and J ends were trimmed by 0 bases and 2 bases, with 14 bases remaining between them. CDR3 length: 16 amino acids. The CDR3 DNA sequence: TGTGCCAGCAGCTTGGGCAGGGCCGTGATTAACACTGAAGCTTTCTTT. Translation gives CASSLGRAVINTEAFF.

The J gene is TRBJ2-3, the V gene TRBV13; perhaps D is TRBD1 or TRBD2 (5 bases each). The length of the CDR3 is 15 residues. CDR1 is PRHDT and CDR2 is FYEKMQ in the germline V gene (reference sequence). With 5 bases removed from V and 0 bases from J, the gap between germline ends came to 12 bases. The CDR3, as DNA: TGTGCCAGCAGCCGGACGGGACCAAGCACAGATACGCAGTATTTT. Amino acids: CASSRTGPSTDTQYF.

This clone is medium-sized. The CDR3 protein is CASSPTSEAEQFF. CDR3 bases: TGTGCCAGCAGCCCGACTAGCGAGGCTGAGCAGTTCTTC. This chain connects TRBV27 to TRBJ2-1, with 8 bases aligning to TRBD2. Trimming took 6 bases from V and 9 from J; bases not matched to a gene: 7. This CDR3 comprises 13 residues. CDR1 is MNHEY, CDR2 SMNVEV, per germline (reference sequence).

The J gene is TRBJ2-1, the V gene TRBV5-1, with a weak D call TRBD1 (6 bases). There are 15 residues in the CDR3. CDR1 and CDR2 (germline): SGHRS, YFSETQ. Trimming took off 4 bases at V and 1 base at J, with 12 bases between the two ends. CDR3: CASSTEGVSYNEQFF. CDR3 DNA: TGCGCCAGCAGCACCGAGGGGGTTTCCTACAATGAGCAGTTCTTC.

This clone was observed once. The chain recombines TRBV5-4 with TRBJ1-1, with 7 bases identical to TRBD1. The CDR3 consists of 16 residues. The germline V gene encodes CDR1 SGHNT and CDR2 YYREEE (reference sequence). Germline trimming cut 4 bases from V and 3 bases from J; bases unmatched to any gene: 12. The CDR3 loop reads CASSRKSGGGDTEAFF. CDR3 DNA: TGTGCCAGCAGCCGAAAATCGGGAGGGGGCGACACTGAAGCTTTCTTT.

The chain carries TRBV29-1 and TRBJ1-1; 12 nucleotides line up with TRBD1. The CDR3 consists of 13 residues. V trimming: 8 bases; J trimming: 10 bases; junction bases outside the gene matches: 11. The germline CDR1 and CDR2 sequences are SQVTM and ANQGSEA. CDR3 nucleotides: TGCAGCACTCCCTCCGGGACAGGGGGCTTAGCTTTCTTT. It specifies CSTPSGTGGLAFF. The variable domain in full, completed from reference TRBV29-1 and TRBJ1-1, reads SAVISQKPSRDICQRGTSLTIQCQVDSQVTMMFWYRQQPGQSLTLIATANQGSEATYESGFVIDKFPISRPNLTFSTLTVSNMSPEDSSIYLCSTPSGTGGLAFFGQGTRLTVV.

This clone was seen a single time. V is TRBV5-1 and J is TRBJ2-2; no definite D call. Germline V gene sequence: CDR1 SGHRS, CDR2 YFSETQ. The CDR3 totals 16 residues. V gave up 0 bases and J gave up 0 bases, with 9 bases separating them. CDR3 bases: TGCGCCAGCAGCTTGGCCGAAGTTGCGAACACCGGGGAGCTGTTTTTT. Encoded protein: CASSLAEVANTGELFF.

The J gene is TRBJ2-1, the V gene TRBV9, with 7 bases fitting TRBD1. The CDR3 length is 13 residues. Germline V gene sequence: CDR1 SGDLS, CDR2 YYNGEE. With 6 bases clipped from V and 4 bases from J, the junction kept 4 bases outside the gene matches. The DNA of the CDR3 is TGTGCCAGCACCCAGGGGGATTACAATGAGCAGTTCTTC. Translated: CASTQGDYNEQFF.

This clone was seen a single time. The V call is TRBV18, the J call TRBJ2-1, with 11 nucleotides matching TRBD2. CDR1 and CDR2 from the germline V gene are KGHSH and LQKENI. V lost 4 bases to trimming and J lost 0 bases; unmatched junction nucleotides: 11. This CDR3 spans 19 amino acids. Here the CDR3 reads CASSRPSGRRSSSYNEQFF. In DNA, the CDR3 is TGTGCCAGCTCACGGCCTAGCGGGAGGAGGAGTAGCTCCTACAATGAGCAGTTCTTC.

The chain employs TRBV2 and TRBJ1-2; no firm D call. Germline assignment: CDR1 SNHLY and CDR2 FYNNEI. Trimming pared 6 bases from V and 3 bases from J, leaving 11 bases between. The CDR3 contains 13 residues. CDR3 in amino acids: CASRDFGDYGYTF. In nucleotides, the CDR3 is TGTGCCAGCAGGGATTTTGGGGACTATGGCTACACCTTC.

This chain joins TRBV10-3 and TRBJ1-5, with D tentatively TRBD1 (6 bases). Trimming shortened V by 2 bases and J by 5 bases, and 13 bases separated the two germline ends. CDR1 is ENHRY, CDR2 SYGVKD, per germline. CDR3 size: 15 residues. The CDR3 region is CAISERAGVYQPQHF. The CDR3 nucleotides read TGTGCCATCAGTGAGCGGGCAGGGGTATATCAGCCCCAGCATTTT.

Concerning this clone itself: Other nucleotide sequences in the sample specify the same CDR3. The chain uses TRBV30 and TRBJ1-5, with D tentatively TRBD1 (5 bases). The germline V and J ends were trimmed by 0 bases and 5 bases, with 17 bases remaining between them. Per germline, CDR1 GTSNPN and CDR2 SVGIG (reference sequence). This CDR3 region has 16 residues. The CDR3 DNA reads as TGTGCCTGGAGTGTCGGGGGGTCGCGGGGGGATCAGCCCCAGCATTTT. Protein: CAWSVGGSRGDQPQHF.